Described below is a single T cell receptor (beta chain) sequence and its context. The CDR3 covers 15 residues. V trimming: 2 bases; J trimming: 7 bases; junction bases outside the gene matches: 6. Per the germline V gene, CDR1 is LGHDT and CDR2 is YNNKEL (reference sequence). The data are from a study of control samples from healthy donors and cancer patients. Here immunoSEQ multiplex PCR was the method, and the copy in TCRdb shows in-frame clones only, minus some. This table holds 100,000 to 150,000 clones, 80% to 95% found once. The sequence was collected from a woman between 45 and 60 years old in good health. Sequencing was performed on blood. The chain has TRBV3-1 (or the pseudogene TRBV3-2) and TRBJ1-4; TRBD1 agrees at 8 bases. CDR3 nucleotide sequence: TGTGCCAGCAGCCAAAGGACAGGGCGTAGTGAAAAACTGTTTTTT. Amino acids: CASSQRTGRSEKLFF.